This entry features one TCR beta chain sequence. The V and J ends lost 5 bases and 3 bases respectively, with 17 bases between them. This CDR3 contains 15 residues. Per germline, CDR1 LNHDA and CDR2 SQIVND (reference sequence). This entry is derived from a study of shared clonotypes between healthy human individuals. Only in-frame clones appear in the TCRdb table, and some are missing; sequencing was by immunoSEQ multiplex PCR. The table includes under 600,000 clones, around three quarters detected once. Caucasian adults residing in Nashville, Tennessee made up all the donors. The sample was PBMCs. This receptor was taken from a woman between 40 and 55 years old in good health. Some clones in this sample may be carry-over from other donors' samples. The rearrangement links TRBV19 to TRBJ2-7; TRBD1 might be the D (6 bases). In nucleotides, the CDR3 is TGTGCCAGTAGTCGAGACTGGACAGCTCTCTACGAGCAGTACTTC. This gives the protein CASSRDWTALYEQYF.